Shown below are 28 T cell receptor beta chains from a single sample sequenced in a study of T cells in women clearing cervical HPV infection. Clones were read by immunoSEQ multiplex PCR, and TCRdb kept only the in-frame ones, dropping some. Its listing shows about 14,000 clones. The sequencing input was blood buffy coat. These receptors were obtained from a woman between 18 and 70 years old with a cervical HPV16 infection that either progressed to CIN3+ or cleared (not recorded which).

The CDR3 sequence is CASSLGGQYQPQHF. CDR3 DNA (partial): TGTGCCAGCAGCTTAGGGGGGCAGTACCAGCCC. The chain combines TRBV13 with TRBJ1-5, with D perhaps matching TRBD1 (5 bases). Read sequence stops 3 residues before the CDR3 end, and the germline J gene provides the missing end. Trimming left V 0 bases short and J 7 bases short, with 10 bases between. Germline V lookup: CDR1 PRHDT, CDR2 FYEKMQ (reference sequence). This CDR3 contains 14 residues.

Worth noting for this clone: The missing CDR3 end, 3 residues past where the read stops, is filled in from the germline J gene. The chain has TRBV18 and TRBJ1-2; D is perhaps TRBD1 (6 bases). This CDR3 contains 15 residues. CDR1 and CDR2 from the germline V gene are KGHSH and LQKENI. CDR3 region: CASSPFTGPDDDYTF. The sequenced part of the CDR3 DNA is TGTGCCAGCTCGCCTTTTACAGGGCCCGATGACGAC. The full variable domain, with the rest looked up from reference TRBV18 and TRBJ1-2, is NAGVMQNPRHLVRRRGQEARLRCSPMKGHSHVYWYRQLPEEGLKFMVYLQKENIIDESGMPKERFSAEFPKEGPSILRIQQVVRGDSAAYFCASSPFTGPDDDYTFGSGTRLTVV.

Turning to this clone: The observed sequence ends 3 residues before the CDR3 terminus, with the missing tail filled in from the germline J gene. This chain connects TRBV2 to TRBJ2-2, with D maybe TRBD1 (7 bases). CDR3 length equals 12 residues. Germline assignment: CDR1 SNHLY and CDR2 FYNNEI. The CDR3 DNA, read in part, is TGTGCCAGCAGTGAGCAGGGGGGAAAG. Encoded protein: CASSEQGGK. The CDR3 as a whole reads CASSEQGGKLFF. Looking up the rest from reference TRBV2 and TRBJ2-2 gives the full variable domain: EPEVTQTPSHQVTQMGQEVILRCVPISNHLYFYWYRQILGQKVEFLVSFYNNEISEKSEIFDDQFSVERPDGSNFTLKIRSTKLEDSAMYFCASSEQGGKLFFGEGSRLTVL.

About this clone: Coverage ceases 3 residues before the CDR3 finishes, and the germline J gene fills in the end. The chain combines TRBV11-3 with TRBJ2-7, with TRBD1 as a possible D gene (6 bases). From germline, CDR1 is SGHNT and CDR2 YENEEA. V was shortened by 6 bases and J by 5 bases, with 14 bases between the two germline ends. This CDR3 has 13 residues. The sequenced CDR3 bases are TGTGCCAGCAGATACTACGGACAGAACGAG. Amino acid sequence: CASRYYGQNE. The whole CDR3 protein reads CASRYYGQNEQYF.

Comments on this clone: The CDR3 is cut off 3 residues early in the read; its end comes from the germline J gene. Other nucleotide sequences from this sample produce the same CDR3. V is TRBV5-3 and J is TRBJ2-2; 9 bases are shared with TRBD1. TRBV5-3 is an ORF, and what it does is uncertain. The J segment lost 7 bases and the V segment lost 2 bases, leaving 15 bases of the junction unmatched. This CDR3 comprises 18 residues. The CDR3 loop reads CARSLPEQGAKVGGELFF. The DNA read from the CDR3 is TGTGCCAGAAGCTTACCAGAACAGGGGGCGAAAGTTGGCGGGGAG.

With respect to this clone: Sequencing ends 3 residues short of the CDR3 end; the germline J gene provides the rest. V and J are TRBV18 and TRBJ2-3, with D unresolved. The V gene lost 5 bases and the J gene lost 0 bases, with 9 bases spanning the gap. There are 14 residues in the CDR3. In germline, CDR1 is KGHSH, CDR2 LQKENI. CDR3 DNA, as far as it was read: TGTGCCAGCTCAGAGGCCAGAAGCACAGATACG. As protein: CASSEARSTDT. The complete CDR3 protein is CASSEARSTDTQYF.

By frequency, this clone registers medium-sized. The read stops 3 residues short of the end of the CDR3; the missing end is completed from the germline J gene. The V gene is TRBV11-2, the J gene TRBJ2-1, with a tentative D call TRBD1 (6 bases). Trimming took off 3 bases at V and 7 bases at J, with 10 bases between the two ends. This CDR3 is 13 amino acids long. Germline V gene lookup returns CDR1 SGHAT and CDR2 FQNNGV. CDR3 DNA (partial): TGTGCCAGCAGCTTGACAGGTTGGAATGAG. Translating gives CASSLTGWNE. The full CDR3 protein is CASSLTGWNEQFF. Complete variable domain (other parts from reference TRBV11-2 and TRBJ2-1): EAGVAQSPRYKIIEKRQSVAFWCNPISGHATLYWYQQILGQGPKLLIQFQNNGVVDDSQLPKDRFSAERLKGVDSTLKIQPAKLEDSAVYLCASSLTGWNEQFFGPGTRLTVL.

As for this clone: The read ends 3 residues shy of where the CDR3 ends; the end is completed using the germline J gene. The rearrangement links TRBV7-3 to TRBJ2-3; 8 nucleotides align to TRBD1. This CDR3 has 14 amino acids. V shed 5 bases and J 3 bases; nucleotides not matched to a gene: 4. Germline lookup yields CDR1 SGHTA and CDR2 FQGTGA. The CDR3 here is CASSAGQVTDTQYF. The CDR3 bases that were read are TGTGCCAGCAGCGCGGGACAGGTAACAGATACG.

As regards this clone: The read ends 3 residues shy of where the CDR3 ends; the end is completed using the germline J gene. The chain is built from TRBV7-9 and TRBJ2-7; D is possibly TRBD2 (5 bases). The CDR3 totals 15 residues. Germline V gene lookup returns CDR1 SEHNR and CDR2 FQNEAQ (reference sequence). V lost 5 bases and J lost 4, with 18 bases in between. The sequenced CDR3 bases are TGTGCCAGCAGCCCAGTCGGGCTAGCTGGGTACGAG. This sequence encodes CASSPVGLAGYE. The entire CDR3 protein reads CASSPVGLAGYEQYF.

A remark on this clone: The read terminates 3 residues ahead of where the CDR3 ends, so the germline J gene completes it. V gene TRBV15 combines with J gene TRBJ2-5, with a possible D match to TRBD1 (5 bases). Germline V lookup: CDR1 LNHNV, CDR2 YYDKDF (reference sequence). The CDR3 consists of 15 residues. V was trimmed by 5 bases and J by 2 bases, leaving 15 bases between them. The sequenced CDR3 bases are TGTGCCACCAGCGGATCCAGGGAATTGCAAGAGACC. Residues: CATSGSRELQET. The CDR3 in its entirety is CATSGSRELQETQYF.

Regarding this clone: The read ends 3 residues shy of where the CDR3 ends; the end is completed using the germline J gene. The chain recombines TRBV20-1 with TRBJ2-7; the match to TRBD1 covers 8 bases. In germline, CDR1 is DFQATT, CDR2 SNEGSKA (reference sequence). This CDR3 has 15 amino acids. J was trimmed by 5 bases and V by 0 bases; bases with no gene match: 9. The CDR3 region is CSARDRHRGFDEQYF. The DNA read from the CDR3 is TGCAGTGCTAGAGATCGGCACAGGGGGTTCGACGAG.

The CDR3 sequence: CAISVRAGNSPLHF. The sequenced part of the CDR3 DNA is TGTGCCATCAGTGTAAGGGCCGGAAATTCACCC. This chain connects TRBV10-3 to TRBJ1-6; D gene ambiguous. The CDR3 goes on 3 residues after the read ends, and that part is filled in from the germline J gene. Per the germline V gene, CDR1 is ENHRY and CDR2 is SYGVKD. The V end was cut by 4 bases, the J end by 7 bases, with 11 bases between. The CDR3 runs 14 residues.

A remark on this clone: Sequencing ends 3 residues short of the CDR3 end; the germline J gene provides the rest. This chain joins TRBV20-1 and TRBJ2-7; 14 nucleotides agree with TRBD2. Losses at the gene ends were 5 bases for V and 5 bases for J; bases not matched to a gene: 11. Germline V gene sequence: CDR1 DFQATT, CDR2 SNEGSKA (reference sequence). The CDR3 has 16 residues. The CDR3 here is CSAHSGTSGSSHEQYF. Incomplete CDR3 DNA: TGCAGTGCTCATTCCGGGACTAGCGGGAGTTCTCACGAG.

A remark on this clone: The CDR3 extends 3 residues past the end of the read, so its final part is completed from the germline J gene. The genes are TRBV11-3 and TRBJ1-1; 9 bases are shared with TRBD1. Trimming cost V 7 bases and J 2 bases; bases outside gene matches: 2. The germline gives CDR1 SGHNT, CDR2 YENEEA. This CDR3 is 13 amino acids long. The DNA read from the CDR3 is TGTGCCAGCAAGGGACAGGGTAACACTGAA. Its protein product is CASKGQGNTE. The entire CDR3 is CASKGQGNTEAFF.

As regards this clone: The read ends 3 residues early relative to the CDR3; the germline J gene fills the gap. The rearrangement links TRBV7-9 to TRBJ1-1, with D unclear. V lost 6 bases to trimming and J lost 2 bases, with 7 bases between them. From germline, CDR1 is SEHNR and CDR2 FQNEAQ (reference sequence). The CDR3 length is 12 residues. Incomplete CDR3 DNA: TGTGCCAGCAGGTTGACTAACACTGAA. It encodes CASRLTNTE. The full CDR3 protein is CASRLTNTEAFF.

Concerning this clone itself: The CDR3 end is not reached by the read, which stops 3 residues before it; the germline J gene fills it in. The V call is TRBV3-1 (or the pseudogene TRBV3-2), the J call TRBJ2-2, with D unclear. Germline CDR1 reads LGHDT; CDR2 reads YNNKEL (reference sequence). This CDR3 has 12 residues. V was cut by 6 bases and J by 2 bases, with 4 bases left in between. CDR3 DNA (partial): TGTGCCAGCAGTCCAAACACCGGGGAG. This sequence encodes CASSPNTGE. The full CDR3 protein reads CASSPNTGELFF.

A note on this clone: The read terminates 3 residues before the CDR3 end, so the remaining end is supplied by the germline J gene. The V gene is TRBV20-1, the J gene TRBJ1-1; perhaps TRBD1 as D (6 bases). This CDR3 comprises 15 residues. V was trimmed by 2 bases and J by 0 bases, leaving 13 bases between them. Germline values: CDR1 DFQATT, CDR2 SNEGSKA (reference sequence). CDR3 DNA (partial): TGCAGTGCTAGAAAGACAGGATCTATGAACACTGAA. It encodes CSARKTGSMNTE. The whole CDR3 protein reads CSARKTGSMNTEAFF.

For this clone: The CDR3 is cut off 3 residues early in the read; its end comes from the germline J gene. Other DNA sequences from this sample encode an identical CDR3 as well. This sequence joins TRBV12-3 or TRBV12-4 and TRBJ2-1; 11 positions match TRBD2. The CDR3 contains 15 residues. With V trimmed by 4 bases and J by 7 bases, 6 bases remained unmatched. The CDR3 sequence is CASSYITSGGNEQFF. The CDR3 DNA, read in part, is TGTGCCAGCAGTTACATAACTAGCGGGGGAAATGAG.

Remarks on this clone: The CDR3 is cut off 3 residues early in the read; its end comes from the germline J gene. The chain has TRBV19 and TRBJ1-1, with D maybe TRBD1 (5 bases). V was pared by 3 bases and J by 5 bases, with 13 bases between. Germline V gene sequence: CDR1 LNHDA, CDR2 SQIVND (reference sequence). The CDR3 extends over 14 amino acids. Here the CDR3 reads CASSIRTGRTEAFF. Incomplete CDR3 DNA: TGTGCCAGTAGTATTAGAACAGGAAGGACTGAA. Supplemented by reference TRBV19 and TRBJ1-1, the full variable domain reads DGGITQSPKYLFRKEGQNVTLSCEQNLNHDAMYWYRQDPGQGLRLIYYSQIVNDFQKGDIAEGYSVSREKKESFPLTVTSAQKNPTAFYLCASSIRTGRTEAFFGQGTRLTVV.

Points on this clone: Its ends do not fully match the called genes, so a read error is possible. Sequencing ends 3 residues short of the CDR3 end; the germline J gene provides the rest. The sample contains more than one DNA sequence encoding this CDR3. This chain links TRBV19 with TRBJ1-1, with D unclear. The CDR3 contains 13 residues. The germline V gene encodes CDR1 LNHDA and CDR2 SQIVND (reference sequence). The sequenced part of the CDR3 DNA is TGTGCCAGTAGTATTGAACAGAACACTGAG. It codes for CASSIEQNTE. The full-length CDR3 reads as CASSIEQNTEAFF. Looking up the rest from reference TRBV19 and TRBJ1-1 gives the full variable domain: DGGITQSPKYLFRKEGQNVTLSCEQNLNHDAMYWYRQDPGQGLRLIYYSQIVNDFQKGDIAEGYSVSREKKESFPLTVTSAQKNPTAFYLCASSIEQNTEAFFGQGTRLTVV.

CDR3 in amino acids: CASSEQGARFNGYTF. The covered CDR3 bases are TGTGCCAGCAGTGAACAGGGGGCGCGTTTCAATGGC. The chain couples TRBV2 to TRBJ1-2, with TRBD1 matching 8 bases. Coverage ceases 3 residues before the CDR3 finishes, and the germline J gene fills in the end. V dropped 2 bases and J dropped 6; count of bases not matched to a gene: 8. In germline, CDR1 is SNHLY, CDR2 FYNNEI. CDR3 size: 15 residues. The entire variable domain, with the rest obtained from reference TRBV2 and TRBJ1-2, is as follows: EPEVTQTPSHQVTQMGQEVILRCVPISNHLYFYWYRQILGQKVEFLVSFYNNEISEKSEIFDDQFSVERPDGSNFTLKIRSTKLEDSAMYFCASSEQGARFNGYTFGSGTRLTVV.

Turning to this clone: The read falls 3 residues short of the CDR3 end, and the missing part is taken from the germline J gene. The V gene is TRBV29-1, the J gene TRBJ1-2; 8 bases align to TRBD1. J was trimmed by 4 bases and V by 1 base; bases with no gene match: 11. The CDR3 contains 16 residues. Per the germline V gene, CDR1 is SQVTM and CDR2 is ANQGSEA. Incomplete CDR3 DNA: TGCAGCGTTGAAGGGGTAGAACAGGGGGAGGCCTATGGC. Amino acids: CSVEGVEQGEAYG. The entire CDR3 protein reads CSVEGVEQGEAYGYTF.

Regarding this clone: The read falls 3 residues short of the CDR3 end, and the missing part is taken from the germline J gene. V usage is TRBV7-6 and J usage is TRBJ1-5, with TRBD1 as a possible D gene (5 bases). This CDR3 region has 16 residues. V shed 1 base and J shed 1 base, with 11 bases lying between them. Germline CDR1 and CDR2: SGHVS and FNYEAQ. CDR3 DNA, as far as it was read: TGTGCCAGCAGCTTAGAAGGGGCAGGAAGCAATCAGCCC. Translating it yields CASSLEGAGSNQP. The whole CDR3 protein is CASSLEGAGSNQPQHF. The complete variable domain, with remaining parts taken from reference TRBV7-6 and TRBJ1-5, reads GAGVSQSPRYKVTKRGQDVALRCDPISGHVSLYWYRQALGQGPEFLTYFNYEAQQDKSGLPNDRFSAERPEGSISTLTIQRTEQRDSAMYRCASSLEGAGSNQPQHFGDGTRLSIL.

As for this clone: An end of the junction differs from the germline gene, which may be a read error. Sequencing ends 3 residues short of the CDR3 end; the germline J gene provides the rest. The rearrangement joins TRBV4-2 to TRBJ1-2; a possible D gene is TRBD1 (5 bases). The length of the CDR3 is 15 residues. Germline CDR1 and CDR2: LGHNA and YNFKEQ. The CDR3: CASSQDPPGSYGYTF. CDR3 bases read: TGCGCCAGCAGCCAAGACCCACCAGGGAGCTATGGC.

To note about this clone: The sequenced fragment ends 3 residues before the CDR3 boundary, so the rest is inferred from the germline J gene. The chain is built from TRBV19 and TRBJ1-2; 11 nucleotides align to TRBD1. CDR3 length: 14 residues. Germline CDR1 and CDR2: LNHDA and SQIVND (reference sequence). CDR3 loop: CASRDRDRGRGYTF. The CDR3 bases that were read are TGTGCCAGTAGAGATAGGGACAGGGGGAGGGGC. The variable domain in full, with the rest retrieved from reference TRBV19 and TRBJ1-2, is DGGITQSPKYLFRKEGQNVTLSCEQNLNHDAMYWYRQDPGQGLRLIYYSQIVNDFQKGDIAEGYSVSREKKESFPLTVTSAQKNPTAFYLCASRDRDRGRGYTFGSGTRLTVV.

On this clone itself: The junction departs from the called germline gene at one end, perhaps through a read error. The CDR3 end is not reached by the read, which stops 3 residues before it; the germline J gene fills it in. This chain links TRBV4-2 with TRBJ2-2; TRBD1 might be the D (5 bases). The CDR3 is 17 residues long. In germline, CDR1 is LGHNA, CDR2 YNFKEQ. CDR3 protein: CASSQGLLGANTGELFF. The DNA read from the CDR3 is TGTGCCAGCAGTCAAGGTCTCTTAGGGGCGAACACCGGGGAG.

This clone shows up as medium-sized by frequency. The read gets to within 3 residues of the CDR3 end, and the germline J gene fills in the rest. Other DNA sequences from this sample encode an identical CDR3 as well. The chain employs TRBV6-2 or TRBV6-3 and TRBJ1-1; D is unclear. The CDR3 is made up of 11 amino acids. Germline CDR1 is MNHEY and CDR2 is SVGEGT. CDR3 sequence reads: CASSYSYEAFF. The CDR3 bases that were read are TGTGCCAGCAGTTATTCCTACGAG.

In the case of this clone: The CDR3 end falls 3 residues outside the read, so it is completed with the germline J gene. The chain joins TRBV20-1 to TRBJ1-1; D perhaps matches TRBD1 (6 bases). Germline CDR1 reads DFQATT; CDR2 reads SNEGSKA (reference sequence). The V and J ends lost 3 bases and 0 bases respectively, with 11 bases between them. The CDR3 covers 14 residues. Partial CDR3 DNA: TGCAGTGCTAGCGAGGGACATTTGAACACTGAA. Its translation: CSASEGHLNTE. The entire CDR3 protein is CSASEGHLNTEAFF.